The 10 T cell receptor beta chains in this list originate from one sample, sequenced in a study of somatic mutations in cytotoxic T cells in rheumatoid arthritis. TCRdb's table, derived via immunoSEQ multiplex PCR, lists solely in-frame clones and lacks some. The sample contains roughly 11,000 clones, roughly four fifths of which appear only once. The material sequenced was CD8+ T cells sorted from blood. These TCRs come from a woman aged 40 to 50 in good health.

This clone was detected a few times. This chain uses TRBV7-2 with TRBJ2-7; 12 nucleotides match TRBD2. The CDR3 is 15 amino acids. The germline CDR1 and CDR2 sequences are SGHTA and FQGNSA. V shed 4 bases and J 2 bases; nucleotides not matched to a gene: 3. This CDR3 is CASSSGLAGTYEQYV. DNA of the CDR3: TGTGCCAGCAGCTCCGGACTAGCGGGAACCTACGAGCAGTACGTC.

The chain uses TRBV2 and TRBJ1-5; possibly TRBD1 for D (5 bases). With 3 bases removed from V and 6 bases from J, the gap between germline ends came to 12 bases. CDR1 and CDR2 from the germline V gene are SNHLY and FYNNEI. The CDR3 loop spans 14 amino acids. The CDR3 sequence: CASSDGGGGQPQHF. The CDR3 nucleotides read TGTGCCAGCAGTGATGGGGGGGGAGGTCAGCCCCAGCATTTT.

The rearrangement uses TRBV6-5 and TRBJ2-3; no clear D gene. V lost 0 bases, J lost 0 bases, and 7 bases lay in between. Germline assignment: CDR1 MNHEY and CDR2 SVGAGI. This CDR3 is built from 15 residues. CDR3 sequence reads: CASSYSGGSTDTQYF. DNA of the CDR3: TGTGCCAGCAGTTACTCGGGCGGTAGCACAGATACGCAGTATTTT.

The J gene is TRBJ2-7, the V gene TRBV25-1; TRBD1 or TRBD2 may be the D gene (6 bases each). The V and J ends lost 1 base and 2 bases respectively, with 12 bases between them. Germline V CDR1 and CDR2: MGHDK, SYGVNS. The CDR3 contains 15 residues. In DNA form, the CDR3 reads TGTGCCAGCAGTGAATGGGGGGCCAGCCCCTACGAGCAGTACTTC. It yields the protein CASSEWGASPYEQYF.

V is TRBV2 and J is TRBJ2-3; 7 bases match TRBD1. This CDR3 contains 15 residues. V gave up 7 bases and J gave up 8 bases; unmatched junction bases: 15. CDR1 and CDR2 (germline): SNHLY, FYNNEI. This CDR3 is CASNDRQGERGTQYF. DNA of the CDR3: TGTGCCAGCAACGATAGACAGGGAGAGAGGGGTACGCAGTATTTT.

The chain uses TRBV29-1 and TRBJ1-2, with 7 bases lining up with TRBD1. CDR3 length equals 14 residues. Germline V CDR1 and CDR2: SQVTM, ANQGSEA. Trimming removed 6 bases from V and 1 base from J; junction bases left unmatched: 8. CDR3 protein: CSVVLTGINYGYTF. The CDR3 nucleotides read TGCAGCGTGGTTTTGACAGGGATTAACTATGGCTACACCTTC. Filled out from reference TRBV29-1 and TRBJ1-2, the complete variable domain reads SAVISQKPSRDICQRGTSLTIQCQVDSQVTMMFWYRQQPGQSLTLIATANQGSEATYESGFVIDKFPISRPNLTFSTLTVSNMSPEDSSIYLCSVVLTGINYGYTFGSGTRLTVV.

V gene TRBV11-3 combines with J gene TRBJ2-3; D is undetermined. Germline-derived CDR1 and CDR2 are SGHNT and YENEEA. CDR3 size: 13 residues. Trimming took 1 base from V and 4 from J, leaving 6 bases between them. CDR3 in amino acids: CASSLVRADTQYF. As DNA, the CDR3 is TGTGCCAGCAGCTTAGTTAGAGCAGATACGCAGTATTTT.

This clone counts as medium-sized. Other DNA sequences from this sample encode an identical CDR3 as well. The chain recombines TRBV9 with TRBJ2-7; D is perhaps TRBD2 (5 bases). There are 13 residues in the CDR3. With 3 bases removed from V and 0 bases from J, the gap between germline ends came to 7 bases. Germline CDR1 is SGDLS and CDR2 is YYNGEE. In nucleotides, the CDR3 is TGTGCCAGCAGCGGTACTAGCTCCTACGAGCAGTACTTC. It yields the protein CASSGTSSYEQYF.

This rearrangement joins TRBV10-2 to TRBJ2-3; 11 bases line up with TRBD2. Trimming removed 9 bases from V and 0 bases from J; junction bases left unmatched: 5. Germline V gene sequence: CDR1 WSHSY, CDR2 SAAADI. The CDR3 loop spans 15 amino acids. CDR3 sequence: CASSGGAASTDTQYF. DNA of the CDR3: TGCGCCAGTAGCGGGGGGGCTGCTAGCACAGATACGCAGTATTTT.

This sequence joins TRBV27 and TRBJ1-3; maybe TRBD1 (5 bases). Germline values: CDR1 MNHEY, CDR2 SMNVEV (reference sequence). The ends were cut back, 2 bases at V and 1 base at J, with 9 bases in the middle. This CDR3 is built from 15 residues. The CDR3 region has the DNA TGTGCCAGCAGTTTAGGGGGGGGATCTGGAAACACCATATATTTT. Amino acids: CASSLGGGSGNTIYF.